These 16 T cell receptor beta chains were all obtained from the same sample, sequenced in a study of blood T cell repertoires in COVID-19. Produced via immunoSEQ multiplex PCR; TCRdb's table is partial and in-frame only. The data contain just under 350,000 clones, about four fifths of them singletons. Material: peripheral blood. Receptors originate from a man aged 25 to 45 with active or convalescent COVID-19.

The chain couples TRBV2 to TRBJ1-2; 10 nucleotides align to TRBD1. V shed 3 bases and J 8 bases; nucleotides not matched to a gene: 3. Germline CDR1 is SNHLY and CDR2 is FYNNEI. The CDR3 covers 13 residues. The CDR3 protein is CASSETGGRGYTF. CDR3 bases: TGTGCCAGCAGTGAGACAGGGGGCAGGGGCTACACCTTC.

The chain has TRBV12-3 or TRBV12-4 and TRBJ2-1; possibly TRBD1 for D (6 bases). Trimming removed 3 bases at V and 8 bases at J, with 11 bases between. CDR3 length equals 13 residues. The CDR3 here is CASSFVRGDEQFF. In nucleotides, the CDR3 is TGTGCCAGCAGTTTTGTCAGGGGAGATGAGCAGTTCTTC.

CDR3 in DNA: TGTGCCAGCAGCTTTGCTAGCGGGAGGGGCTCCTACAATGAGCAGTTCTTC. Translating it yields CASSFASGRGSYNEQFF. The rearrangement uses TRBV5-4 and TRBJ2-1, with TRBD2 matching 12 bases. The V and J ends lost 2 bases and 0 bases, in that order; junction bases with no gene match: 3. This CDR3 has 17 amino acids. Germline values: CDR1 SGHNT, CDR2 YYREEE (reference sequence).

This chain uses TRBV4-1 with TRBJ2-3, with 8 positions matching TRBD2. Trimming cost V 0 bases and J 0 bases; bases outside gene matches: 5. CDR1 is MGHRA, CDR2 YSYEKL, per germline. The length of the CDR3 is 17 residues. The CDR3 DNA reads as TGCGCCAGCAGCCAAGATAAGGCTAGCGGGAGCACAGATACGCAGTATTTT. This translates into CASSQDKASGSTDTQYF.

The chain has TRBV4-3 and TRBJ2-7; maybe TRBD1 (6 bases). CDR1 and CDR2 from the germline V gene are LGHNA and YSLEER. CDR3 length equals 16 residues. Trimming removed 0 bases at V and 0 bases at J, with 12 bases between. The CDR3 protein is CASSQDLGASSYEQYF. In DNA, the CDR3 is TGCGCCAGCAGCCAAGATTTGGGGGCGAGCTCCTACGAGCAGTACTTC.

J is TRBJ2-7 and V is TRBV6-2 or TRBV6-3; 8 nucleotides agree with TRBD1. Germline CDR1 reads MNHEY; CDR2 reads SVGEGT. This CDR3 is 15 amino acids long. The trim removed 6 bases at V and 2 bases at J, leaving 9 bases unmatched. The CDR3 coding sequence is TGTGCCAGCAGCCCCAGGGGGCGCAACCCCTACGAGCAGTACTTC. It yields the protein CASSPRGRNPYEQYF.

This clone was seen a single time. The chain carries TRBV28 and TRBJ1-5, with a weak D call TRBD1 (5 bases). Germline values: CDR1 MDHEN, CDR2 SYDVKM. V gave up 7 bases and J gave up 4 bases, with 17 bases separating them. The CDR3 extends over 15 amino acids. The CDR3 spells CASNPGVRGNQPQHF. The CDR3 region has the DNA TGTGCCAGCAACCCAGGAGTCCGGGGGAATCAGCCCCAGCATTTT. Based on the CDR3 plus reference TRBV28 and TRBJ1-5, the full variable domain is DVKVTQSSRYLVKRTGEKVFLECVQDMDHENMFWYRQDPGLGLRLIYFSYDVKMKEKGDIPEGYSVSREKKERFSLILESASTNQTSMYLCASNPGVRGNQPQHFGDGTRLSIL.

V and J are TRBV5-4 and TRBJ2-7, with 8 nucleotides matching TRBD1. The CDR3 is made up of 14 amino acids. Germline CDR1 and CDR2: SGHNT and YYREEE (reference sequence). Trimming cost V 4 bases and J 3 bases; bases outside gene matches: 6. This chain's CDR3 is CASSPRQGFYEQYF. DNA for the CDR3: TGTGCCAGCAGCCCTCGACAGGGGTTCTACGAGCAGTACTTC.

This clone was seen more than once but under ten times. V gene TRBV6-5 combines with J gene TRBJ1-2, with a weak D call TRBD1 (5 bases). V was cut by 5 bases and J by 1 base, with 11 bases left in between. The germline CDR1 and CDR2 sequences are MNHEY and SVGAGI. There are 14 residues in the CDR3. The CDR3 reads CASSTTANNYGYTF. In DNA, the CDR3 is TGTGCCAGCAGTACGACAGCAAATAACTATGGCTACACCTTC.

This chain links TRBV6-5 with TRBJ1-2, with TRBD1 identical over 8 bases. Germline V lookup: CDR1 MNHEY, CDR2 SVGAGI. V lost 7 bases, J lost 2 bases, and 9 bases stayed unmatched. This CDR3 is 15 amino acids long. The CDR3 nucleotides read TGTGCCAGCACCAGACCGCAGGGGGCAAACTATGGCTACACCTTC. Residues: CASTRPQGANYGYTF.

The CDR3 nucleotides read TGTGCCAGCAGTGTCCTAGCGGCCGCGAACACCGGGGAGCTGTTTTTT. Protein product: CASSVLAAANTGELFF. This chain connects TRBV2 to TRBJ2-2, with 7 bases identical to TRBD2. V shed 4 bases and J 0 bases; nucleotides not matched to a gene: 5. CDR1 is SNHLY and CDR2 is FYNNEI in the germline V gene. The CDR3 totals 16 residues.

The chain recombines TRBV4-1 with TRBJ1-5, with D perhaps matching TRBD1 (5 bases). The CDR3 runs 17 residues. Germline V gives CDR1 MGHRA, CDR2 YSYEKL. V was trimmed by 1 base and J by 1 base, leaving 14 bases between them. CDR3 protein: CASSQGLQGLSNQPQHF. The CDR3, as DNA: TGCGCCAGCAGCCAAGGGCTTCAGGGTCTAAGCAATCAGCCCCAGCATTTT.

This chain connects TRBV19 to TRBJ2-1, with D perhaps TRBD2 (5 bases). The V gene lost 3 bases and the J gene lost 12 bases, with 15 bases spanning the gap. The germline CDR1 and CDR2 sequences are LNHDA and SQIVND (reference sequence). CDR3 length: 13 residues. The CDR3 nucleotides read TGTGCCAGTAGTATGGAGGTCTACGGTGGGCAGTTCTTC. The encoded protein is CASSMEVYGGQFF.

The CDR3 loop reads CASRFGPADTQYF. As DNA, the CDR3 is TGCGCCAGCCGGTTTGGGCCGGCTGATACGCAGTATTTT. The V call is TRBV5-1, the J call TRBJ2-3; D is ambiguous. This CDR3 has 13 residues. V was clipped by 7 bases and J by 6 bases, with 15 bases between them. Looked up from germline, CDR1 is SGHRS and CDR2 is YFSETQ.

To note about this clone: An end of the junction differs from the germline gene, which may be a read error. V usage is TRBV7-9 and J usage is TRBJ2-3; 7 nucleotides align to TRBD2. Germline V gene lookup returns CDR1 SEHNR and CDR2 FQNEAQ (reference sequence). CDR3 length: 13 amino acids. For the CDR3, the DNA is TGTGCCAGCAGCCCCGCGGGGGTCCCCACGACCCTTTTT. This encodes CASSPAGVPTTLF.

The chain recombines TRBV5-6 with TRBJ2-5, with 9 bases lining up with TRBD2. In germline, CDR1 is SGHDT, CDR2 YYEEEE. The trim removed 2 bases at V and 5 bases at J, leaving 4 bases unmatched. This CDR3 region has 14 residues. The CDR3 is CASSLSSGRETQYF. The CDR3 DNA is TGTGCCAGCAGCTTATCGAGCGGGAGGGAGACCCAGTACTTC.